The sequence of this TCR beta chain was determined in a study of CD8 T cells in Susac syndrome. Note on this clonotype: Its target is unknown.

Sequencing targeted TCR beta in T cells from blood (CD8+ and CD4+). The authors reverse transcribed roughly 0.5 to 1 ug RNA with random hexamers. Multiplex PCR with immunoSEQ amplified the TCR beta CDR3 across 54 Vbeta and 13 Jbeta. TCRdb ran MiXCR on the immunoSEQ multiplex PCR reads and lists one entry per CDR3 protein. The table lists about 120,000 distinct CDR3 sequences, about 93% of them singletons. The CDR3 has 14 amino acids. Looked up from germline, CDR1 is SGHDT and CDR2 is YYEEEE. Trimming took off 0 bases at V and 1 base at J, with 7 bases between the two ends. Findings and caveats of the study: Acknowledgment was made by the study that its TCR sequencing and HLA analysis involved a relatively small number of individuals.

The receptor comes from a human donor in good health. The sample taken for sequencing was CD4+ T cells from PBMCs. The chain uses TRBV5-6 and TRBJ1-1, with unresolved D. The CDR3 region has the DNA TGTGCCAGCAGCTTGGTAGGGAGGAACACTGAAGCTTTCTTT. Its translation is CASSLVGRNTEAFF.